A selection of T cell receptor beta chains follows, all from one sample in a study of CD8 T cells in Susac syndrome. TCRdb re-called the immunoSEQ multiplex PCR reads through MiXCR, storing one row per CDR3 protein. The sample lists 150,000 to 200,000 distinct CDR3 sequences, around 94% seen once, with 0.099% in the top ten. Material for sequencing was CD4+ T cells from PBMCs. These receptors were taken from a human donor with Susac syndrome. Each CDR3 is given with its conserved first and last residue. A D gene is named only where the DNA matches it firmly. Clone size is shown for a subset of rows, as once, few, many or a class of expanded clone.

V gene	D gene	clone size	J gene	CDR3 protein	CDR3 DNA
TRBV4-2	-	-	TRBJ1-5	CASSQDIAVGNQPQHF	TGTGCCAGCAGCCAAGATATCGCAGTGGGCAATCAGCCCCAGCATTTT
TRBV6-6	TRBD1	-	TRBJ2-2	CASSYDDRGGELFF	TGTGCCAGCAGTTACGACGACAGGGGAGGGGAGCTGTTTTTT
TRBV7-2	-	-	TRBJ2-6	CASSLDNSGANVLTF	TGTGCCAGCAGCCTAGACAACTCTGGGGCCAACGTCCTGACTTTC
TRBV20-1	TRBD1	-	TRBJ1-5	CSARGFQGASNQPQHF	TGCAGTGCTAGAGGTTTTCAGGGGGCTAGCAATCAGCCCCAGCATTTT
TRBV10-2	TRBD2	-	TRBJ2-3	CASKGLAASTDTQYF	TGCGCCAGCAAAGGACTAGCGGCTAGCACAGATACGCAGTATTTT
TRBV2	-	once	TRBJ2-7	CASSPEGPSYEQYF	TGTGCCAGCAGCCCTGAAGGCCCTTCCTACGAGCAGTACTTC
TRBV7-2	TRBD2	-	TRBJ2-7	CASSSWGLAGGSEQYF	TGTGCCAGCAGCTCCTGGGGACTAGCGGGAGGTTCCGAGCAGTACTTC
TRBV11-3	-	-	TRBJ1-6	CASSEGENSPLHF	TGTGCCAGCAGTGAGGGCGAAAATTCACCCCTCCACTTT
TRBV4-2	-	-	TRBJ2-5	CASSQGTVGGVGETQYF	TGTGCCAGCAGCCAAGGGACCGTGGGGGGTGTAGGGGAGACCCAGTACTTC
TRBV7-2	-	-	TRBJ1-1	CASSLTEDTEAFF	TGTGCCAGCAGCTTGACCGAAGACACTGAAGCTTTCTTT
TRBV5-1	-	-	TRBJ1-1	CASRTQGGAGTEAFF	TGCGCCAGCAGAACCCAGGGTGGGGCGGGCACTGAAGCTTTCTTT
TRBV18	-	few	TRBJ2-1	CASSPGRNEQFF	TGTGCCAGCTCACCAGGGAGGAATGAGCAGTTCTTC
TRBV11-2	-	-	TRBJ2-5	CASSRSNSGPQETQYF	TGTGCCAGCAGCCGTAGCAATTCCGGGCCACAAGAGACCCAGTACTTC
TRBV4-2	-	-	TRBJ2-7	CASRGDGYEQYF	TGTGCCAGCAGGGGGGACGGCTACGAGCAGTACTTC
TRBV30	-	-	TRBJ2-6	CAWSEPTSGANVLTF	TGTGCCTGGAGCGAGCCCACTTCAGGGGCCAACGTCCTGACTTTC
TRBV4-3	-	-	TRBJ1-3	CASSQDRGANTIYF	TGCGCCAGCAGCCAAGATCGGGGGGCTAACACCATATATTTT
TRBV29-1	-	-	TRBJ2-3	CSVEGWTTSTDTQYF	TGCAGCGTTGAAGGTTGGACTACAAGCACAGATACGCAGTATTTT
TRBV5-6	-	-	TRBJ1-5	CASSSLGVENQPQHF	TGTGCCAGCAGCTCCCTAGGGGTTGAAAATCAGCCCCAGCATTTT
TRBV5-4	TRBD2	-	TRBJ2-2	CASSLGLAGGGTGELFF	TGTGCCAGCAGCTTGGGCCTAGCGGGAGGGGGTACCGGGGAGCTGTTTTTT
TRBV4-3	-	-	TRBJ2-2	CASSSGTFNTGELFF	TGCGCCAGCAGTTCCGGGACTTTTAACACCGGGGAGCTGTTTTTT